This TCR beta chain was sequenced for a study of T cell responses to AZD1222 COVID-19 vaccine. Findings and caveats of the study: Regions left unmutated in variants are reportedly the target of nearly half of spike-specific TCRs.

Some second doses came at about 4 weeks and others at about 12 weeks; these were pooled. Germline V gene data show CDR1 as SEHNR and CDR2 as FQNEAQ (reference sequence). V was pared by 5 bases and J by 3 bases, with 14 bases between. CDR3 size: 15 residues. Some clones are missing from TCRdb's copy, which holds only in-frame ones; the method was immunoSEQ multiplex PCR. The data show about 93,000 clones, 85% to 90% seen once. This clone is a singleton in its sample. The antigen remains undetermined. The chain recombines TRBV7-9 with TRBJ2-1, with no clear D. This receptor was identified in an adult who received the AZD1222 COVID-19 vaccine. Sample: peripheral blood, taken 28 days after the second AZD1222 dose. The CDR3: CASSRTDRFYNEQFF. In DNA form, the CDR3 reads TGTGCCAGCAGCAGAACGGACCGATTCTACAATGAGCAGTTCTTC.